This is a list of T cell receptor beta chains from one sample in a study of blood T cell repertoires in COVID-19. Assay: immunoSEQ multiplex PCR; the TCRdb copy retains only in-frame clones and omits some. This sample has some 170,000 clones, with around 82% found just once. Material for sequencing was PBMCs or T cells enriched from blood (not recorded which). Receptors were obtained from a man aged 35-49 years who had recovered from COVID-19. The conserved cysteine and the conserved F or W are not part of the CDR3 here. Clone size is shown for a subset of rows, as once, few, many or a class of expanded clone.

TRBV11-1	TRBJ2-1	NA	ASSKGQTTALKQF
TRBV19	TRBJ2-1	NA	ASSRGLLLNNEQF
TRBV15	TRBJ1-4	few	ATRPRGLNEKLF
TRBV7-9	TRBJ1-5	NA	ASSFGQGAGNQPQH
TRBV19	TRBJ2-7	NA	ASSPGLTYEQY
TRBV9	TRBJ2-5	NA	ASSVATSGGAGQETQY
TRBV5-1	TRBJ1-6	NA	ASSSVLDSPLH
TRBV27	TRBJ1-6	NA	ASRVREPWASPLH
TRBV3-1/TRBV3-2	TRBJ1-1	NA	ASSQGQGSYSPEAF
TRBV3-1/TRBV3-2	TRBJ1-1	NA	ASSLTGDETEAF
TRBV5-1	TRBJ2-2	NA	ASSIQANANTGELF
TRBV10-3	TRBJ1-2	NA	AIGDTNTNYGYT
TRBV5-1	TRBJ2-5	NA	ASSLVLAGEETQY
TRBV24-1	TRBJ1-2	NA	ATSDLSDGYT
TRBV2	TRBJ2-2	NA	ASSEVGRGGTGELF
TRBV7-2	TRBJ2-3	NA	ASSSPAGGPPDTQY
TRBV3-1/TRBV3-2	TRBJ2-3	NA	ASSQVLDTQY
TRBV27	TRBJ1-2	NA	ASKLKTGGDYGYT
TRBV4-2	TRBJ1-3	NA	ASSQKDSSGNTIY
TRBV7-9	TRBJ2-3	NA	ASSLTQY
TRBV7-3	TRBJ2-2	NA	ASSLQGASGELF
TRBV19	TRBJ1-5	NA	ASTDRWIHQPQH
TRBV5-4	TRBJ2-3	NA	ASSPGLAGGTDTQY
TRBV2	TRBJ2-7	NA	ASTGAGGYEQY
TRBV30	TRBJ1-5	NA	AWRDRGLGQPQH
TRBV30	TRBJ1-5	NA	AWSVEQGIGQPQH
TRBV11-1	TRBJ2-2	NA	ASRNTGELF